The clone carrying this T cell receptor (beta chain) was counted a few times. The data are from a study of T-cell reconstitution after alpha-beta-depleted transplantation in children. Trimming removed 5 bases from V and 3 bases from J, with 13 bases in between. The CDR3 covers 14 residues. Preparing the TCRbeta library involved the use of unique molecular identifiers. MiXCR was run by TCRdb on the PCR reads, yielding one entry per CDR3 protein. There are about 640,000 distinct CDR3 sequences in the sample; around a sixth occur only once, and 0.9% to 1.2% lies in the top ten. The sequence was obtained from a human donor who donated a stem cell graft to a child with acute myeloid leukemia. Here the sequenced sample was PBMCs from the stem cell graft donor, taken from the stem cell graft. The chain employs TRBV12-3 or TRBV12-4 and TRBJ1-2, with D tentatively TRBD1 (5 bases). The CDR3 sequence: CASSPWGDDYGYTF. The CDR3 DNA is TGTGCCAGCAGTCCCTGGGGGGATGACTATGGCTACACCTTC.